Listed below are T cell receptor beta chains from one sample, sequenced in a study of blood T cell repertoires in COVID-19. Generated by immunoSEQ multiplex PCR, the TCRdb table keeps only in-frame clones and is missing some. Altogether roughly 140,000 clones are present, 70% to 90% being singletons, with the ten largest covering approximately 2%. The sequenced material came from peripheral blood. The receptors here all came from a man aged 70-80 years with acute or convalescent COVID-19. The CDR3 runs from the conserved cysteine through the conserved F or W. The D gene is left open where the match is weak. The listing skips clone size in some rows; elsewhere it reads once, few, many or a size class.

size	V	J	D	CDR3	DNA
once	TRBV6-5	TRBJ1-6	TRBD1	CASQIRQGNSPLHF	TGTGCCAGCCAGATTAGACAGGGGAATTCACCCCTCCACTTT
once	TRBV5-1	TRBJ2-1	NA	CASSLVLPSDEQFF	TGCGCCAGCAGCTTGGTTCTCCCTAGCGATGAGCAGTTCTTC
NA	TRBV7-3	TRBJ2-1	TRBD2	CASSPRGSGRKNEQFF	TGTGCCAGCAGCCCCCGTGGTAGCGGGAGGAAGAATGAGCAGTTCTTC
NA	TRBV20-1	TRBJ2-7	NA	CSASLSGNEQYF	TGCAGTGCTAGTCTCTCAGGGAACGAGCAGTACTTC
NA	TRBV2	TRBJ1-5	TRBD1	CASTQGVFSNQPQHF	TGTGCCAGCACTCAGGGGGTCTTCAGCAATCAGCCCCAGCATTTT
NA	TRBV7-9	TRBJ1-5	NA	CASSLVPDGAQHF	TGTGCCAGCAGCTTAGTCCCCGACGGGGCCCAGCATTTT
NA	TRBV3-1/TRBV3-2	TRBJ1-1	NA	CASSQARRGGTEAFF	TGTGCCAGCAGCCAAGCGAGGAGGGGAGGCACTGAAGCTTTCTTT
NA	TRBV3-1/TRBV3-2	TRBJ2-7	TRBD1	CASSQEGTAYEQYF	TGTGCCAGCAGCCAAGAAGGGACAGCCTACGAGCAGTACTTC
NA	TRBV7-9	TRBJ2-3	TRBD2	CASSLNSPSGPTDTQYF	TGTGCCAGCAGCTTAAATTCCCCTAGCGGCCCCACAGATACGCAGTATTTT
NA	TRBV2	TRBJ1-5	NA	CANSRDSNQPQHF	TGTGCCAACTCTCGGGATAGCAATCAGCCCCAGCATTTT